The source of this T cell receptor beta chain is a study of Graves' ophthalmopathy and Graves' hyperthyroidism. General study findings and limits: The majority of expanded thyroid clonotypes above 0.001 frequency also occurred in blood. Progression of ophthalmopathy was predicted by the model with roughly 65% sensitivity and around 72% specificity.

Ophthalmopathy in the donors was of moderate-to-severe activity, with CAS ≥3, NOSPECS ≥4 and duration under 3 months. Patients were excluded if they had other autoimmune diseases or uncontrolled infections, and likewise if pregnancy or lactation applied. V lost 1 base and J 0 bases, leaving 12 bases between the germline ends. From germline, CDR1 is MGHDK and CDR2 SYGVNS. There are 16 residues in the CDR3. On this clonotype: What it recognizes is unknown.

The authors amplified TCR beta CDR3 regions from RNA transcripts. RT-PCR in the first round used HTBI primers; a second-round multiplex PCR followed. TCRdb independently ran MiXCR on the multiplex PCR reads; one entry per CDR3 protein. The sample lists hundreds of thousands of distinct CDR3 sequences; about 38% were seen once. What was sequenced was peripheral blood. The chain recombines TRBV25-1 with TRBJ1-1, with TRBD1 as a possible D gene (5 bases). This receptor was identified in an adult man with Graves' ophthalmopathy. In nucleotides, the CDR3 is TGTGCCAGCAGTGAATCGGTTCGGGGCCTGAACACTGAAGCTTTCTTT. Protein sequence: CASSESVRGLNTEAFF.